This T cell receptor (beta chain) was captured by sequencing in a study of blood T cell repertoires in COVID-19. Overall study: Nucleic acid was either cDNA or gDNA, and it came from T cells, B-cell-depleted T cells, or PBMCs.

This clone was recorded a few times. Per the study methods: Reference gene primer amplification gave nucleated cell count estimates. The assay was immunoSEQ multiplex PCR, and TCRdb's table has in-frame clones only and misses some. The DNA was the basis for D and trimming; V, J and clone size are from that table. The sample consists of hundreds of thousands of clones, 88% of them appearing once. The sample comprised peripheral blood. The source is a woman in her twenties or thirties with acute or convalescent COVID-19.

The CDR3 DNA sequence: TGCGCCAGCAGCCAAGTCCTTTCTGACAGGGGGAGAAGGGAGACCCAGTACTTC. Its translation is CASSQVLSDRGRRETQYF. J is TRBJ2-5 and V is TRBV4-1, with 9 bases matching TRBD1. The ends lost 1 base at V and 5 bases at J; junction bases unmatched: 14. The germline V gene encodes CDR1 MGHRA and CDR2 YSYEKL. The CDR3 has 18 residues.